This T cell receptor (beta chain) was recovered during a study of early T cells in non-severe SARS-CoV-2 infection. From the 5' RACE reads, TCRdb called clonotypes with MiXCR, one entry per CDR3 protein. The sample has 65,000 to 95,000 distinct CDR3 sequences, 7.5% to 10% seen once. This clonotype was counted a few times. Germline V CDR1 and CDR2: MDHEN, SYDVKM. With 8 bases clipped from V and 3 bases from J, the junction kept 7 bases outside the gene matches. The CDR3 sequence is 14 residues long. The receptor was isolated from an adult who was a healthcare worker with PCR-confirmed SARS-CoV-2 infection or an uninfected control (not recorded which). Sequences were obtained from whole blood. The V call is TRBV28, the J call TRBJ2-1; 7 positions match TRBD1. CDR3 sequence reads: CASCFGDSYNEQFF. As DNA, the CDR3 is TGTGCCAGCTGCTTCGGGGACAGCTACAATGAGCAGTTCTTC. Full variable domain (rest looked up from reference TRBV28 and TRBJ2-1): DVKVTQSSRYLVKRTGEKVFLECVQDMDHENMFWYRQDPGLGLRLIYFSYDVKMKEKGDIPEGYSVSREKKERFSLILESASTNQTSMYLCASCFGDSYNEQFFGPGTRLTVL.